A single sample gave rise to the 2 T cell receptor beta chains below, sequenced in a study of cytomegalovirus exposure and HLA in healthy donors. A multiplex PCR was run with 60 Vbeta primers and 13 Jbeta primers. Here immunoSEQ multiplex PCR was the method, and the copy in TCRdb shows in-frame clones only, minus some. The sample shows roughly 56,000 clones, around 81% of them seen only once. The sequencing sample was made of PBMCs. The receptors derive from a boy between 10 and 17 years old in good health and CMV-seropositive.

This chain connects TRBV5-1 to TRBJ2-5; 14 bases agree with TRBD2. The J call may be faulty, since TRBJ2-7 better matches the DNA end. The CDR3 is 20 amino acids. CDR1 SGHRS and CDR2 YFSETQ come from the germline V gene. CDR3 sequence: CASSSPRLGLAGEGPYEQYF. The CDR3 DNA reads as TGCGCCAGCAGCTCACCCCGCCTGGGACTAGCGGGGGAGGGCCCCTACGAGCAGTACTTC.

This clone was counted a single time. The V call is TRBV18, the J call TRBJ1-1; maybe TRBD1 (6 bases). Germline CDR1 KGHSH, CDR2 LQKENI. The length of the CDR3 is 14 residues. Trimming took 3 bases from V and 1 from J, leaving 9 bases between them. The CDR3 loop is CASSPNRENTEAFF. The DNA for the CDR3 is TGTGCCAGCTCACCGAACAGGGAGAACACTGAAGCTTTCTTT.